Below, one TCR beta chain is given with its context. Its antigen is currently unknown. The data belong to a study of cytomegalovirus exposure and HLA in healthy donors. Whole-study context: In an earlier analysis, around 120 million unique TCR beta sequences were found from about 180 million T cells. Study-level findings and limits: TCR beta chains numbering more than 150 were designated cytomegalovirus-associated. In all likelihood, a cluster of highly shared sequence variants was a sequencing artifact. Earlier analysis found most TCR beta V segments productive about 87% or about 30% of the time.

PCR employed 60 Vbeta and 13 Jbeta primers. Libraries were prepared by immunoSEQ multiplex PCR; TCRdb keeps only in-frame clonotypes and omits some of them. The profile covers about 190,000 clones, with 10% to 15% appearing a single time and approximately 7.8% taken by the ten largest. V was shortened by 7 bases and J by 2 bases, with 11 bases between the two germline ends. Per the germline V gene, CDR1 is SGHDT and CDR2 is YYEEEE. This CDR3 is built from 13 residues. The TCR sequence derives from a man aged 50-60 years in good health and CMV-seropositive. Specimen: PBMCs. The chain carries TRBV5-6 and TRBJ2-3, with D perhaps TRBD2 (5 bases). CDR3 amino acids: CASRGQATDTQYF. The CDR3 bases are TGTGCCAGCCGAGGGCAGGCCACAGATACGCAGTATTTT.